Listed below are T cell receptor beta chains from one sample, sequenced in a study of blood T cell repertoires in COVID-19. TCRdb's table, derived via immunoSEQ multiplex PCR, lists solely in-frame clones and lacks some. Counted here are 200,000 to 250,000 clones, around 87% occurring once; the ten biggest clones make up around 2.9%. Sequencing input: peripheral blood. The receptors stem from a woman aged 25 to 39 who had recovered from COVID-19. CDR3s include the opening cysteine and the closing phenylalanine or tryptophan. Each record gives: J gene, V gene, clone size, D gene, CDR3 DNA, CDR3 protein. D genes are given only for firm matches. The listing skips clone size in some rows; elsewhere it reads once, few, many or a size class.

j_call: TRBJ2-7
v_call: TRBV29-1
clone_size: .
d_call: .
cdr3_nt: TGCAGCGTTAGGGGAACCTACGAGCAGTACTTC
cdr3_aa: CSVRGTYEQYF

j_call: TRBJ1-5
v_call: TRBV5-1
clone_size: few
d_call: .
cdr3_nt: TGCGCCAGCAGCCCGGGGTTAGGCCAGCCCCAGCATTTT
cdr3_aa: CASSPGLGQPQHF

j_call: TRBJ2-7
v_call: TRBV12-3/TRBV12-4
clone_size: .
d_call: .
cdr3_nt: TGTGCCAGCAGTTGGAGGGGATCTTACGAGCAGTACTTC
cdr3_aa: CASSWRGSYEQYF

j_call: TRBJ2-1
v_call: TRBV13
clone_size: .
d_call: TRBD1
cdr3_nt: TGTGCCAGCCGCAGGGGGCTTGGGCCAGACAATGAGCAGTTCTTC
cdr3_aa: CASRRGLGPDNEQFF

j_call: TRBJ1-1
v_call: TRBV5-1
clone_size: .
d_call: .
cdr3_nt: TGCGCCAGCAGCTTACAGGGTGGGAACACTGAAGCTTTCTTT
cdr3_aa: CASSLQGGNTEAFF

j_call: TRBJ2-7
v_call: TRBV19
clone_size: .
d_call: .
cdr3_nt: TGTGCCAGTAGTATTTCGTTGGCAGGGGGGTACTACGAGCAGTACTTC
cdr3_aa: CASSISLAGGYYEQYF

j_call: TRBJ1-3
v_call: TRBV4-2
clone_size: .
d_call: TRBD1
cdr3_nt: TGTGCCAGCAGCAGGGACAGGGAGCTCCTCTCTGGAAACACCATATATTTT
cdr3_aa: CASSRDRELLSGNTIYF

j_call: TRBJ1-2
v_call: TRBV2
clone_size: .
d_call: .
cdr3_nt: TGTGCCAGCAGTGATTTCCTCGGGAACTATGGCTACACCTTC
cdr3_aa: CASSDFLGNYGYTF

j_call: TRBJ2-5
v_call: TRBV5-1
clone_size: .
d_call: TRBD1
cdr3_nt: TGCGCCAGCAGGTTGGACAGGGGATCACAAGAGACCCAGTACTTC
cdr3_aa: CASRLDRGSQETQYF

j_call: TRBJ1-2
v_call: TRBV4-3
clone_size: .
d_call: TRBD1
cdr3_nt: TGCGCCAGCAGCCAAGACACAGGGGTTAATGGCTACACCTTC
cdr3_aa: CASSQDTGVNGYTF

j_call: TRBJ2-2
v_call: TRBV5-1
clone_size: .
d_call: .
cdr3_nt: TGCGCCAGCAAAGCGAGCGGAGGACTCACCGGGGAGCTGTTTTTT
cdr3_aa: CASKASGGLTGELFF

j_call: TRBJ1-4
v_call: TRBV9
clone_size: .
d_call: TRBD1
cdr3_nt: TGTGCCAGCAGCGTGACAGGGGCTAATGAAAAACTGTTTTTT
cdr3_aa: CASSVTGANEKLFF

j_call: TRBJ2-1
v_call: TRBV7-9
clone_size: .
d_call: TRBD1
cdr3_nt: TGTGCCAGCAGCTTAGTACAGGGGACATACAATGAGCAGTTCTTC
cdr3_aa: CASSLVQGTYNEQFF

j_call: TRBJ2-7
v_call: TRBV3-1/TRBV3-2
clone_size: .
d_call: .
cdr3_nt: TGTGCCAGCAGCCGCGCAAGGACTGAGCAGTACTTC
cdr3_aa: CASSRARTEQYF

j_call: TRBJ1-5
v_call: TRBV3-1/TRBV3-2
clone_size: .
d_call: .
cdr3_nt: TGTGCCAGCAGCCAAGGTTGGGGGGATAGCAATCAGCCCCAGCATTTT
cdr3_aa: CASSQGWGDSNQPQHF

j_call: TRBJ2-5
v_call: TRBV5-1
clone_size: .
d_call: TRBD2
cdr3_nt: TGCGCCAGCAGCTGGTATTCGGGAGGGGAGACCCAGTACTTC
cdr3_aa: CASSWYSGGETQYF

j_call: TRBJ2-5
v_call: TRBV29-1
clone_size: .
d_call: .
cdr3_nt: TGCAGCGTCGGCCTTTGGGCGGGGATGGGAGAGACCCAGTACTTC
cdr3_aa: CSVGLWAGMGETQYF

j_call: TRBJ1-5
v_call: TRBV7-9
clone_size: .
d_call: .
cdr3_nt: TGTGCCAGCACCCCGAGCGGGGTCCCAAATCAGCCCCAGCATTTT
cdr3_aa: CASTPSGVPNQPQHF

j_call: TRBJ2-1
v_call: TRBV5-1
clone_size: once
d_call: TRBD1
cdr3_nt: TGCGCCAGCAGCTCAACCAACCGGGACAGGGTTCTTTTCGTGTCCTACAATGAGCAGTTCTTC
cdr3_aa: CASSSTNRDRVLFVSYNEQFF

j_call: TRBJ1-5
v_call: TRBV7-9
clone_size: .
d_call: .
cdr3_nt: TGTGCCAGCAGCTTAGAGGGGATAGGGGGGGTATATCAGCCCCAGCATTTT
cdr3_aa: CASSLEGIGGVYQPQHF

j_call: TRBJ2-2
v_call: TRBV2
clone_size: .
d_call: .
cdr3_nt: TGTGCCAGCAGTGACAGGCGAAACGGGGAGCTGTTTTTT
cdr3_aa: CASSDRRNGELFF

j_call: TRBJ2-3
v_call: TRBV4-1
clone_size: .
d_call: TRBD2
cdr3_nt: TGCGCCAGCAGCCCTGGGATAGCGGGGAATGCGCAGTATTTT
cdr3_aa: CASSPGIAGNAQYF

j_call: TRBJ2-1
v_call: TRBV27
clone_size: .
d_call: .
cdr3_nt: TGTGCCAGCAGTTTATCCGGGGGTAGCTCCTACAATGAGCAGTTCTTC
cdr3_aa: CASSLSGGSSYNEQFF

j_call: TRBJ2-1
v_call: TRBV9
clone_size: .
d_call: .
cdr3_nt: TGTGCCAGCAGCGTAGACGCCCAGACATTTGAGCAGTTCTTC
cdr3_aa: CASSVDAQTFEQFF

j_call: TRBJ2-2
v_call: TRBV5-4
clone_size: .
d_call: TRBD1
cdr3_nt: TGTGCCAGCTCCGCCCCGGGACAGATTAACACCGGGGAGCTGTTTTTT
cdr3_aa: CASSAPGQINTGELFF

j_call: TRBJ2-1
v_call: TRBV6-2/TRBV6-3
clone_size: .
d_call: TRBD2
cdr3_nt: TGTGCCAGCAGTTTTAGCGGGCCGAGGAATGAGCAGTTCTTC
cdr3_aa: CASSFSGPRNEQFF

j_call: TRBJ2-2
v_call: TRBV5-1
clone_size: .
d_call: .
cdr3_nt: TGCGCCAGCAGCTTTTCGTTCGCGAACACCGGGGAGCTGTTTTTT
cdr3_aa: CASSFSFANTGELFF

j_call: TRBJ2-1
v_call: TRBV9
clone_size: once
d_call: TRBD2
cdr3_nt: TGTGCCAGCAGCGCACCTAGCGGGGGGGCGCCCAACAATGAGCAGTTCTTC
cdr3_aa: CASSAPSGGAPNNEQFF

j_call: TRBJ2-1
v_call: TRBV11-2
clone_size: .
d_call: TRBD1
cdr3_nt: TGTGCCAGCAGCTCCCTCAGGGGACAGGGTTATGGTGAGCAGTTCTTC
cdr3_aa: CASSSLRGQGYGEQFF

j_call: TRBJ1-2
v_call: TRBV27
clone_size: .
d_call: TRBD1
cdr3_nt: TGTGCCAGCAGTCTACAAGGGACAGACTATGGCTACACCTTC
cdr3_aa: CASSLQGTDYGYTF

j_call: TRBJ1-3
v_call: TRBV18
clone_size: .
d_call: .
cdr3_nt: TGTGCCAGCTCACCAGTCGCAGGTCGCTCTGGAAACACCATATATTTT
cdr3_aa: CASSPVAGRSGNTIYF

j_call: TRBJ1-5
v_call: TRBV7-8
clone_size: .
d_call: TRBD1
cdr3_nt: TGTGCCAGCAGCTCGGGACAGGGGTATCAGCCCCAGCATTTT
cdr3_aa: CASSSGQGYQPQHF

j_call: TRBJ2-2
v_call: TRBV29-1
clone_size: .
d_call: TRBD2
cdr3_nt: TGCAGCGTTGGTGGACTAGCGGGGGCCGGGGAGCTGTTTTTT
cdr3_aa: CSVGGLAGAGELFF

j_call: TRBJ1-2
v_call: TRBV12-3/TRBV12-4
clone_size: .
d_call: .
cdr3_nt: TGTGCCAGCAGTAACCAGGGATTCTATGGCTACACCTTC
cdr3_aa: CASSNQGFYGYTF

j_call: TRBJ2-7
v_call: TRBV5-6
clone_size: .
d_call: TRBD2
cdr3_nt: TGTGCCAGCAGTTACCAGCGGGGGAGAGCCTACGAGCAGTACTTC
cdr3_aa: CASSYQRGRAYEQYF

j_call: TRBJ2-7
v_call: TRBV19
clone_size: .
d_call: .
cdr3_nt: TGTGCCAGTAGTTACAGCCCTCACTACGAGCAGTACTTC
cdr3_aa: CASSYSPHYEQYF